At least ten counts were recorded for the clone carrying this T cell receptor (beta chain). UMIs were added to TCR cDNA along with a universal primer site when it was made by 5'RACE template switching. TCRdb processed the 5' RACE reads anew with MiXCR; each CDR3 protein has one entry. The profile shows 250,000 or so distinct CDR3 sequences, 3.6% of them singletons. Trimming cost V 5 bases and J 4 bases; bases outside gene matches: 9. Germline-derived CDR1 and CDR2 are WSHSY and SAAADI. The CDR3 covers 15 residues. This entry belongs to a study of T cells after yellow fever vaccination. The clonotype comes from a man between 18 and 35 years old who received the YFV17D yellow fever vaccine. V is TRBV10-2 and J is TRBJ1-2; 8 bases fit TRBD1. The sequencing used PBMCs, collected 15 days after the yellow fever booster vaccination. The CDR3 nucleotides read TGCGCCAGCAGTCATGAGACAGGGGCTTTCTATGGCTACACCTTC. It translates to CASSHETGAFYGYTF.